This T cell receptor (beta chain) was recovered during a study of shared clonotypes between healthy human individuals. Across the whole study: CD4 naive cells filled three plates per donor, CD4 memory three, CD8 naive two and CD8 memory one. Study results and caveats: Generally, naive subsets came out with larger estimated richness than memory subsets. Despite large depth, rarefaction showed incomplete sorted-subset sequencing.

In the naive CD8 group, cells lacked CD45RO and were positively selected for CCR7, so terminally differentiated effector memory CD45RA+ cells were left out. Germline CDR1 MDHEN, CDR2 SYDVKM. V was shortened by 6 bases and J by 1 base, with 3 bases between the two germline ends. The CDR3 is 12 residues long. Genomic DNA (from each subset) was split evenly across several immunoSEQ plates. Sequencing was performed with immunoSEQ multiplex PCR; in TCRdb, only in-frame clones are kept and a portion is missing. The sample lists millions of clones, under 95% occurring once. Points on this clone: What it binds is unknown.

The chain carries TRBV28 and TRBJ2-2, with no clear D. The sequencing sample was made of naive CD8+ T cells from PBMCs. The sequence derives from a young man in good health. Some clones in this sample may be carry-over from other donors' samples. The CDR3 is CASSRNTGELFF. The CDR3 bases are TGTGCCAGCAGCCGGAACACCGGGGAGCTGTTTTTT.